This paragraph covers one TCR beta chain sequence. What this receptor recognizes is not known. It has no much larger one-base neighbor in the sample; base qualities were not kept. The data are from a study of blood T cell repertoires in COVID-19 (TCRdb year 2020). In terms of the full investigation: Samples covering the acute and convalescent phases of COVID-19 were provided by collaborators in the United States, Italy and Spain. Nearly every sample came with metadata listing a de-identified subject ID, COVID-19 status, age in years and sex. HLA class I and class II types, where available, came from metadata supplied by the sample provider rather than from assay-based typing. Samples were obtained from the ongoing ImmuneRACE study (first 160 participants) and from 1,000 to 1,500 subjects provided by 6 global collaborators. The material from the prospective study consisted of cDNA or gDNA derived from T cells, B-cell-depleted T cells, or PBMCs. A freely available public database, intended as a resource for researchers studying the immune response to SARS-CoV-2, is where the repertoires were released. Deeply sampled blood TCRbeta repertoires from subjects exposed to, actively infected with, or recovered from COVID-19 were included in the dataset.

General study outcomes and caveats: How much clinical and demographic metadata was included differed by source and by participant, and the metadata was provided uncurated.

The immunoSEQ Assay, a bias-controlled multiplex PCR, was used to amplify TCRbeta CDR3 regions from genomic DNA. Concerning the study's data processing: The number of nucleated cells in each sample was estimated from the amplification of reference gene primers within the assay. Sequence reads were collapsed and filtered to measure the absolute abundance of every unique TCRbeta CDR3 rearrangement. For each sample, productive Simpson clonality was calculated by taking the square root of Simpson's diversity index across productive rearrangements. TCRdb took this table from immuneACCESS and kept in-frame rearrangements with V and J called. Such tables lack part of the clones; where checked against another copy, unresolved V genes explain under half of the gap, and the rest is unexplained. V and J calls and clone size come straight from that table; D and trimming were deduced from the DNA. For this sample there are 110,000 or so clones; over 70% appear just once. Together, the top ten hold roughly 4.7% of the sample.

V is pared back by 1 base and J by 1 base, with 4 bases lying between the germline termini. Inclusive of the bounding cysteine and phenylalanine, the CDR3 is 13 residues long. Only the CDR3 region is kept as DNA, spanning 39 bases read in frame from base 1. CDR1 and CDR2, per the germline V gene, are SGHDN and FVKESK. Collaborating institutions collected whole blood in K2EDTA tubes following their own protocols. For TCRbeta analysis, collaborators shipped samples in one of three forms: frozen whole blood, isolated PBMCs, or DNA extracted from either of those sample types. Input material: peripheral blood. This TCR was sampled from a human donor in a cohort sampled during active or convalescent COVID-19. Recombination connected TRBV14 to TRBJ2-5; a confident D gene designation cannot be given. The CDR3 protein sequence reads: CASSQVLQETQYF. The base sequence is TGTGCCAGCAGCCAAGTCCTCCAAGAGACCCAGTACTTC.